Below, 18 T cell receptor beta chains from the same sample are listed, as sequenced in a study of control samples from healthy donors and cancer patients. Profiling relied on immunoSEQ multiplex PCR, and the TCRdb table lists in-frame clones only, not all of them. The table lists 95,000 to 150,000 clones, roughly 87% of them singletons. The specimen was blood. Receptor source: a man between 18 and 35 years old in good health.

This clone was counted a single time. The V gene is TRBV5-1, the J gene TRBJ2-3, with D hard to call. The germline V gene encodes CDR1 SGHRS and CDR2 YFSETQ. The CDR3 has 14 amino acids. V was pared by 0 bases and J by 2 bases, with 7 bases between. CDR3 sequence reads: CASSLDTYTDTQYF. DNA for the CDR3: TGCGCCAGCAGCTTGGATACCTACACAGATACGCAGTATTTT.

The chain couples TRBV6-6 to TRBJ2-7; the match to TRBD2 covers 8 bases. Germline loops: CDR1 MNHNY, CDR2 SVGAGI (reference sequence). The junction had 13 bases not matched to a gene; V was cut back by 5 bases and J by 1 base. The CDR3 extends over 17 amino acids. The CDR3 spells CASSHTTWTSPSYEQYF. The CDR3 DNA follows: TGTGCCAGCAGTCACACTACCTGGACTAGCCCATCCTACGAGCAGTACTTC.

This clone came up a few times. The gene calls are TRBV6-6 and TRBJ2-1; TRBD2 matches at 7 bases. V gave up 2 bases and J gave up 3 bases; unmatched junction bases: 4. Germline-derived CDR1 and CDR2 are MNHNY and SVGAGI (reference sequence). There are 15 residues in the CDR3. In DNA form, the CDR3 reads TGTGCCAGCAGTTACGGGTCTAGCGGCTACAATGAGCAGTTCTTC. The encoded protein is CASSYGSSGYNEQFF.

The J gene is TRBJ1-2, the V gene TRBV30; the D is unclear. CDR1 GTSNPN and CDR2 SVGIG come from the germline V gene (reference sequence). The CDR3 consists of 11 residues. CDR3 protein: CAAARDYGYTF. The CDR3 nucleotides are TGTGCGGCGGCGAGAGACTATGGCTACACCTTC.

This clone was recorded many times. This rearrangement joins TRBV7-8 to TRBJ2-1, with D tentatively TRBD1 (6 bases). The CDR3 consists of 20 residues. Germline CDR1 is SGHVS and CDR2 is FQNEAQ. The germline V and J ends were trimmed by 1 base and 3 bases, with 25 bases remaining between them. The CDR3 sequence: CASSLVYARGIALGYNEQFF. The CDR3 DNA is TGTGCCAGCAGCTTAGTGTATGCCAGGGGTATTGCCTTGGGCTACAATGAGCAGTTCTTC. The variable domain in full, completed from reference TRBV7-8 and TRBJ2-1, reads GAGVSQSPRYKVAKRGQDVALRCDPISGHVSLFWYQQALGQGPEFLTYFQNEAQLDKSGLPSDRFFAERPEGSVSTLKIQRTQQEDSAVYLCASSLVYARGIALGYNEQFFGPGTRLTVL.

The chain employs TRBV9 and TRBJ2-7, with TRBD2 matching over 9 bases. With V trimmed by 2 bases and J by 1 base, 4 bases remained unmatched. The germline V gene has CDR1 SGDLS and CDR2 YYNGEE. There are 15 residues in the CDR3. The DNA of the CDR3 is TGTGCCAGCAGCGTTTCTAGCGGGACATCCTACGAGCAGTACTTC. This encodes CASSVSSGTSYEQYF.

The chain is built from TRBV28 and TRBJ2-1; 8 bases align to TRBD2. CDR1 and CDR2 (germline): MDHEN, SYDVKM. CDR3 length: 13 amino acids. Germline trimming cut 3 bases from V and 8 bases from J; bases unmatched to any gene: 3. CDR3: CASSFSGMYEQFF. Here the CDR3 DNA reads TGTGCCAGCAGTTTTAGCGGGATGTATGAGCAGTTCTTC.

This clone was detected once. The chain recombines TRBV5-1 with TRBJ2-7; possibly TRBD1 or TRBD2 for D (5 bases each). The V end lost 3 bases, the J end lost 0 bases, and 25 bases lay between the germline ends. This CDR3 comprises 19 residues. Germline assignment: CDR1 SGHRS and CDR2 YFSETQ. As DNA, the CDR3 is TGCGCCAGCAGCTGGACCAACCGGGACGCGAAAAGAAGCTCCTACGAGCAGTACTTC. The encoded protein is CASSWTNRDAKRSSYEQYF. Using reference TRBV5-1 and TRBJ2-7 for the parts outside the CDR3, the full variable domain is KAGVTQTPRYLIKTRGQQVTLSCSPISGHRSVSWYQQTPGQGLQFLFEYFSETQRNKGNFPGRFSGRQFSNSRSEMNVSTLELGDSALYLCASSWTNRDAKRSSYEQYFGPGTRLTVT.

This clone was seen only a few times. The chain has TRBV10-1 and TRBJ2-2; perhaps TRBD1 as D (5 bases). V lost 10 bases and J 3 bases, leaving 15 bases between the germline ends. Germline lookup yields CDR1 WNHNN and CDR2 SYGVQD (reference sequence). The CDR3 sequence is 14 residues long. CDR3 sequence reads: CATSRVLDTGELFF. The DNA for the CDR3 is TGCGCCACCAGCAGGGTACTGGACACCGGGGAGCTGTTTTTT.

The chain joins TRBV5-1 to TRBJ2-1; tentative D call: TRBD1 (5 bases). CDR3 size: 17 residues. The germline gives CDR1 SGHRS, CDR2 YFSETQ. V was pared by 0 bases and J by 6 bases, with 19 bases between. CDR3 DNA: TGCGCCAGCAGCTTGGTTGACAGCCCCCTCATTAGCAATGAGCAGTTCTTC. Its protein product is CASSLVDSPLISNEQFF.

The V and J genes are TRBV5-4 and TRBJ1-2; no reliable D call. The CDR3 extends over 15 amino acids. The V and J ends lost 2 bases and 2 bases respectively, with 13 bases between them. Per the germline V gene, CDR1 is SGHNT and CDR2 is YYREEE (reference sequence). The CDR3 DNA sequence: TGTGCCAGCAGCTTATTTTCTTTACTAAACTATGGCTACACCTTC. Translated, it gives CASSLFSLLNYGYTF.

The V call is TRBV20-1, the J call TRBJ2-2; D gene ambiguous. Per the germline V gene, CDR1 is DFQATT and CDR2 is SNEGSKA (reference sequence). CDR3 size: 14 residues. V was shortened by 3 bases and J by 4 bases, with 12 bases between the two germline ends. CDR3 protein: CSASHGLGTGELFF. The CDR3 region has the DNA TGCAGTGCTAGTCACGGCCTGGGCACCGGGGAGCTGTTTTTT.

The chain carries TRBV24-1 and TRBJ1-2; D not certain. The CDR3 has 15 residues. Germline CDR1 reads KGHDR; CDR2 reads SFDVKD. Trimming left V 1 base short and J 8 bases short, with 16 bases between. In DNA form, the CDR3 reads TGTGCCACCAGTGATTTCAAGGCAAGTGGGTCCGGCTACACCTTC. It encodes CATSDFKASGSGYTF.

A note on this clone: One end of the junction varies from germline; a read error may be responsible. The V call is TRBV7-7, the J call TRBJ2-1; D is unclear. The CDR3 spans 13 residues. Germline assignment: CDR1 SSHAT and CDR2 FNYEAQ (reference sequence). The CDR3 region is CASSLADINEQFF. The CDR3 DNA is TGTGCTAGCAGCTTAGCCGATATCAATGAGCAGTTCTTC.

The J gene is TRBJ2-1, the V gene TRBV21-1; TRBD1, as called in the table, went unchecked against the DNA. TRBV21-1 is a documented pseudogene. The CDR3 extends over 17 amino acids. The CDR3 coding sequence is TGTGCCAGCAGCAAAGAGGCAGGGGGCTATCTCTACAATGAGCAGTTCTTC. Translation: CASSKEAGGYLYNEQFF.

The CDR3 region has the DNA TGTGCCAGCAGCGACCGGCCCCTTGAAGCTTTCTTT. It is translated as CASSDRPLEAFF. The chain joins TRBV7-9 to TRBJ1-1; D uncertain. CDR1 and CDR2 from the germline V gene are SEHNR and FQNEAQ (reference sequence). The CDR3 has 12 amino acids. Trimming cost V 5 bases and J 7 bases, with 11 bases left between them.

The chain combines TRBV30 with TRBJ1-2; 9 bases match TRBD1. V shed 2 bases and J 2 bases; nucleotides not matched to a gene: 6. Germline V gives CDR1 GTSNPN, CDR2 SVGIG (reference sequence). The CDR3 runs 15 residues. The CDR3 coding sequence is TGTGCCTGGAGTCGACCGGGACAGGGAAACTATGGCTACACCTTC. Amino acids: CAWSRPGQGNYGYTF.

The chain recombines TRBV7-9 with TRBJ2-7; TRBD2 agrees at 8 bases. The CDR3 is 15 amino acids. The germline gives CDR1 SEHNR, CDR2 FQNEAQ (reference sequence). The V gene end was trimmed by 5 bases and the J gene end by 4 bases; junction bases not matched to a gene: 10. This CDR3 reads CASSASGTRGYEQYF. The DNA for the CDR3 is TGTGCCAGCAGCGCCTCCGGGACTAGAGGATACGAGCAGTACTTC. The full variable domain, completed using reference TRBV7-9 and TRBJ2-7, is DTGVSQNPRHKITKRGQNVTFRCDPISEHNRLYWYRQTLGQGPEFLTYFQNEAQLEKSRLLSDRFSAERPKGSFSTLEIQRTEQGDSAMYLCASSASGTRGYEQYFGPGTRLTVT.